This T cell receptor (beta chain) was identified during a study of T cell responses to AZD1222 COVID-19 vaccine. Sequenced by immunoSEQ multiplex PCR; TCRdb stores in-frame clones only, minus some. The sample carries about 81,000 clones, more than 70% recorded once. Only one count was recorded for this clone. Its target is unknown. Study-level findings and limits: Donors were largely white British and mainly female; clonal diversity was possibly underestimated. Unmutated variant regions are reportedly the target of nearly half of TCRs that are spike-specific.

The V end lost 8 bases, the J end lost 1 base, and 5 bases lay between the germline ends. The CDR3 runs 11 residues. V usage is TRBV12-3 or TRBV12-4 and J usage is TRBJ1-2; D gene uncertain. The sequencing used peripheral blood, collected 28 days after the second AZD1222 dose. The receptor's source is an adult who received the AZD1222 COVID-19 vaccine. As DNA, the CDR3 is TGTGCCAGCGTAGGTAACTATGGCTACACCTTC. It is translated as CASVGNYGYTF.